The source of this T cell receptor (beta chain) is a study of blood T cell repertoires in COVID-19. On the study more broadly: Samples taken during acute and convalescent COVID-19 were collected in the United States, Italy and Spain. Nucleic acid was either cDNA or gDNA, and it came from T cells, B-cell-depleted T cells, or PBMCs.

In the original analysis: Estimates of nucleated cell counts were drawn from the amplification of reference gene primers. The data were produced by immunoSEQ multiplex PCR, yet TCRdb's version contains in-frame clones alone and is incomplete. The V and J calls and clone size are taken from that table; D and trimming were inferred from the DNA. The sample contains about 240,000 clones, about four fifths of which appear only once. Germline trimming cut 4 bases from V and 4 bases from J; bases unmatched to any gene: 5. CDR1 and CDR2 from the germline V gene are MDHEN and SYDVKM. The CDR3 is made up of 14 amino acids.

This TCR was sampled from an elderly woman with acute or convalescent COVID-19. The chain employs TRBV28 and TRBJ1-2, with TRBD1 identical over 8 bases. The sample comprised peripheral blood. As DNA, the CDR3 is TGTGCCAGCAGTTCTACAGGGGGAAGCTATGGCTACACCTTC. Translating gives CASSSTGGSYGYTF.